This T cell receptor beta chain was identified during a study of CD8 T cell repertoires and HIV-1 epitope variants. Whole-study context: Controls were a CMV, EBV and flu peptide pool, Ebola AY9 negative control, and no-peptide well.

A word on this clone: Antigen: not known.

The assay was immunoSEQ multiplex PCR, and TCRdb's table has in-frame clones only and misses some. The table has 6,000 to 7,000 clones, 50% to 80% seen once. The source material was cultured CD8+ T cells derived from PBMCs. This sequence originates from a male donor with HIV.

CDR3 region: CASSLYGGTHEQYF. The CDR3 DNA sequence: TGTGCCAGCAGTTTATATGGGGGTACCCACGAGCAGTACTTC. This chain joins TRBV28 and TRBJ2-7; D is possibly TRBD1 or TRBD2 (5 bases each). Trimming removed 1 base at V and 5 bases at J, with 12 bases between. This CDR3 is 14 amino acids long. Germline loops: CDR1 MDHEN, CDR2 SYDVKM.